A single sample is the source of the 5 T cell receptor beta chains below, sequenced in a study of molecular identifiers for immune sequencing clone quantification. TCRdb recomputed calls from the PCR reads with MiXCR, one row per CDR3 protein. Of about 640,000 distinct CDR3 sequences detected, just under 20% appear once; the ten largest clones hold roughly 0.9%. The material sequenced was naive CD8+ T cells from blood, with Jurkat cell RNA spiked in. Documented subset: FACS-sorted CD8+CD4-CCR7+CD45RA+ naive T cells. These receptors all come from a human donor in good health. Some libraries in this study had Jurkat cell RNA spiked in.

This clonotype was detected only a few times. The chain carries TRBV12-3 or TRBV12-4 and TRBJ2-7; TRBD2 matches 11 bases. J lost 6 bases, V lost 5 bases, and 6 bases had no gene match. This CDR3 comprises 14 residues. DNA for the CDR3: TGTGCCAGCAGTATAGGGACTAGCGGCTCCGAGCAGTACTTC. Translated, it gives CASSIGTSGSEQYF.

There are many counts of this clonotype. The gene calls are TRBV28 and TRBJ2-5, with D perhaps TRBD1 or TRBD2 (5 bases each). Germline V gene sequence: CDR1 MDHEN, CDR2 SYDVKM. This CDR3 spans 16 amino acids. Trimming shortened V by 1 base and J by 5 bases, and 17 bases separated the two germline ends. In DNA form, the CDR3 reads TGTGCCAGCAGTTTATCAGGGACGGGACGAAGGGAGACCCAGTACTTC. Its protein product is CASSLSGTGRRETQYF.

The chain employs TRBV14 and TRBJ1-4, with D perhaps matching TRBD1 (5 bases). Looked up from germline, CDR1 is SGHDN and CDR2 is FVKESK. This CDR3 contains 15 residues. V lost 3 bases and J 6 bases, leaving 14 bases between the germline ends. In DNA, the CDR3 is TGTGCCAGCAGCCAGAATTGGGGGTTCGATGAAAAACTGTTTTTT. As protein: CASSQNWGFDEKLFF.

This clonotype was detected a few times. CDR3 loop: CASSLDLAGVQNTGELFF. CDR3 DNA sequence: TGTGCCAGCAGCTTAGACCTAGCGGGAGTTCAGAACACCGGGGAGCTGTTTTTT. The rearrangement uses TRBV7-6 and TRBJ2-2; 10 bases are a match to TRBD2. The junction had 6 bases not matched to a gene; V was cut back by 1 base and J by 1 base. The CDR3 is 18 residues long. The V gene's germline CDR1 is SGHVS and CDR2 FNYEAQ.

With respect to this clonotype: This may be a read error, as it is one base from a much larger clone. The CDR3 end shows no conserved phenylalanine or tryptophan, and so a read error is likely. This sequence joins TRBV6-2 or TRBV6-3 and TRBJ2-7, with 9 bases fitting TRBD1. Trimming cost V 10 bases and J 3 bases; bases outside gene matches: 7. CDR3 length equals 13 residues. Germline CDR1 is MNHEY and CDR2 is SVGEGT. The CDR3 coding sequence is TGTGCCACGACAGGGGGTGAGAGCTACGAGCAGTACCTC. It encodes CATTGGESYEQYL.